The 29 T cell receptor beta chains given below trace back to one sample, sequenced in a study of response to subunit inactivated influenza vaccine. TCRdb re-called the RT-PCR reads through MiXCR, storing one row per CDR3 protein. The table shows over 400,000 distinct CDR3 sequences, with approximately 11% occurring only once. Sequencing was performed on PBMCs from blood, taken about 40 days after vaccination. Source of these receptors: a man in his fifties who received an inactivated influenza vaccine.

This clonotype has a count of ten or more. The CDR3, as DNA: TGTGCCATCAGTGGCTCTGGGGCCAACGTCCTGACTTTC. Translation gives CAISGSGANVLTF. This rearrangement joins TRBV10-3 to TRBJ2-6; D is undetermined. V dropped 4 bases and J dropped 0 bases, with 1 base sitting between them. The CDR3 is 13 amino acids. The germline V gene has CDR1 ENHRY and CDR2 SYGVKD.

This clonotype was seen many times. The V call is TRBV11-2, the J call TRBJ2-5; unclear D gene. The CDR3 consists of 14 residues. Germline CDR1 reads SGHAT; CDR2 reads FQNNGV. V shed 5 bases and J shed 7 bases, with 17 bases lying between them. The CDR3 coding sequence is TGTGCCAGCAGCCACGCCCAGGAGTCTGTGACCCAGTACTTC. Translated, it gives CASSHAQESVTQYF.

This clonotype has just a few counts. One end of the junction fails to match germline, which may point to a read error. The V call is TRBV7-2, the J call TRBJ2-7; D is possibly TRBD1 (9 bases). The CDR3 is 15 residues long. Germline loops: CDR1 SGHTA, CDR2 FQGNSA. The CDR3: CASSVAGQGPYEQYF. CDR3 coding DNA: TGTGCCAGCAGCGTAGCGGGACAGGGACCCTACGAGCAGTACTTC.

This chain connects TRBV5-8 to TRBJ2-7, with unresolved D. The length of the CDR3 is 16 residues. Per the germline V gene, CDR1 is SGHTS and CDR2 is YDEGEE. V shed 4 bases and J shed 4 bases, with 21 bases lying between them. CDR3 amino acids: CASSPTILTNSYEQYF. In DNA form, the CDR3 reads TGTGCCAGCAGCCCGACGATACTGACAAACTCGTACGAGCAGTACTTC. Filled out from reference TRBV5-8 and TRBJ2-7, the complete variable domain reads EAGVTQSPTHLIKTRGQQATLRCSPISGHTSVYWYQQALGLGLQFLLWYDEGEERNRGNFPPRFSGRQFPNYSSELNVNALELEDSALYLCASSPTILTNSYEQYFGPGTRLTVT.

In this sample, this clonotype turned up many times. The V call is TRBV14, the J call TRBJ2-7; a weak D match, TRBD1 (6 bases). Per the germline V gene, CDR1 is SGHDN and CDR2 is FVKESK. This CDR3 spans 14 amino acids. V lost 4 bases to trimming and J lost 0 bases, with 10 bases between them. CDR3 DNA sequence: TGTGCCAGCAGCCCCACAGGGTTCTCCTACGAGCAGTACTTC. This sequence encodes CASSPTGFSYEQYF.

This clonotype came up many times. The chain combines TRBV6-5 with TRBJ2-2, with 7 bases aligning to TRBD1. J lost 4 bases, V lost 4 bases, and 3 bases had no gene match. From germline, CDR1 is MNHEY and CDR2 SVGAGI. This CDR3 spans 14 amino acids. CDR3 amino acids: CASSSTGFTGELFF. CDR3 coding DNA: TGTGCCAGCAGTTCGACAGGGTTCACCGGGGAGCTGTTTTTT.

The CDR3 nucleotides read TGTGCCAGCAGCCAATCGGTAGCCTACGAGCAGTACTTC. Translation: CASSQSVAYEQYF. The chain combines TRBV7-2 with TRBJ2-7; D is uncertain. Germline V gene lookup returns CDR1 SGHTA and CDR2 FQGNSA. The CDR3 totals 13 residues. The germline V and J ends were trimmed by 5 bases and 2 bases, with 10 bases remaining between them.

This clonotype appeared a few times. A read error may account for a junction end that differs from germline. CDR3 residues: CASSLLSGQGSNF. The CDR3 bases are TGTGCCAGCAGCTTGCTCTCGGGACAGGGGAGTAACTTC. The J gene is TRBJ2-4, the V gene TRBV5-6, with TRBD1 matching over 10 bases. The CDR3 length is 13 residues. Per the germline V gene, CDR1 is SGHDT and CDR2 is YYEEEE.

CDR3 protein: CASSPTGGNEAYEQYF. The CDR3 nucleotides are TGCGCCAGCAGCCCTACAGGAGGTAACGAAGCCTACGAGCAGTACTTC. The rearrangement joins TRBV5-1 to TRBJ2-7; D may be TRBD1 or TRBD2 (5 bases each). Germline V lookup: CDR1 SGHRS, CDR2 YFSETQ. V was cut by 4 bases and J by 2 bases, with 19 bases left in between. CDR3 size: 16 residues.

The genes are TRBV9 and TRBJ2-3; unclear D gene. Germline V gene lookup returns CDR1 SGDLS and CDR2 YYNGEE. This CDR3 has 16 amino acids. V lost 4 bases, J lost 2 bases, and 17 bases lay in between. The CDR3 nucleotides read TGTGCCAGCAGCCCCCCCCGGCCGGGCGTCACAGATACGCAGTATTTT. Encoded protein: CASSPPRPGVTDTQYF.

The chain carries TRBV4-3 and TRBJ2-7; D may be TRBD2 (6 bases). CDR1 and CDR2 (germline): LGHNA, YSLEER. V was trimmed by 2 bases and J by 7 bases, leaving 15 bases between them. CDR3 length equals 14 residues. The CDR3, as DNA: TGCGCCAGCAGCCAACTAGCGATAGGAGGGGAGCAGTACTTC. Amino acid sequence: CASSQLAIGGEQYF.

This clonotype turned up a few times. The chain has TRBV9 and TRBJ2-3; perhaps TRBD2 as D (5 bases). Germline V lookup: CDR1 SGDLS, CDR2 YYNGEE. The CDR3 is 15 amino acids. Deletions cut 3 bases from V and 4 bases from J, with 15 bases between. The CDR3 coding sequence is TGTGCCAGCAGCGGTGTCGGGGAGTCAGCAGATACGCAGTATTTT. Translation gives CASSGVGESADTQYF. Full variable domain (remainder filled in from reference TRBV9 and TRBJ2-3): DSGVTQTPKHLITATGQRVTLRCSPRSGDLSVYWYQQSLDQGLQFLIQYYNGEERAKGNILERFSAQQFPDLHSELNLSSLELGDSALYFCASSGVGESADTQYFGPGTRLTVL.

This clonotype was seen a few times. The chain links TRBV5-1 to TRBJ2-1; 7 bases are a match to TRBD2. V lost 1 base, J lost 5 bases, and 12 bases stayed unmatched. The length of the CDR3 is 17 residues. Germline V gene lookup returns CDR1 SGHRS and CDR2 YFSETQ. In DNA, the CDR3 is TGCGCCAGCAGCTTGCTGGAGGGAGGGCCTCAGGACAATGAGCAGTTCTTC. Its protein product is CASSLLEGGPQDNEQFF.

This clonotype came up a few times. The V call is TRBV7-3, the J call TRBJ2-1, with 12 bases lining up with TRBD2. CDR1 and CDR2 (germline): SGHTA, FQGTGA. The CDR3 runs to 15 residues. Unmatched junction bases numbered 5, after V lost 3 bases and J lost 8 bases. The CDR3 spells CASSLTSGRTHEQFF. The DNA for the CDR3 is TGTGCCAGCAGCTTGACTAGCGGGAGAACCCATGAGCAGTTCTTC.

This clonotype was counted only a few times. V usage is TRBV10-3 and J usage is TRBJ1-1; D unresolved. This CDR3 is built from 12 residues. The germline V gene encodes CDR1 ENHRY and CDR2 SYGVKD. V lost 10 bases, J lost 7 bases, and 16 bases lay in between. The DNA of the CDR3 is TGTGCCACCAGAGAAATGGACGTTGAAGCTTTCTTT. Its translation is CATREMDVEAFF.

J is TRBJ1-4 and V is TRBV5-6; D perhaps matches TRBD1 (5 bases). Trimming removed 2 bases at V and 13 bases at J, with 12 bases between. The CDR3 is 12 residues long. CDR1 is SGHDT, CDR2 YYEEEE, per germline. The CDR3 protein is CASSFGTGVLFF. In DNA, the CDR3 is TGTGCCAGCAGCTTTGGGACCGGCGTACTGTTTTTT.

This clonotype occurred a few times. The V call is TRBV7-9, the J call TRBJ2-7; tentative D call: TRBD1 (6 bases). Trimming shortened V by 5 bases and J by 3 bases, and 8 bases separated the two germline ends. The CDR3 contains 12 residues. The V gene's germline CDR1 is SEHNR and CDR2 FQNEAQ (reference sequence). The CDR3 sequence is CASSTGFYEQYF. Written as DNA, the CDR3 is TGTGCCAGCAGCACAGGGTTCTACGAGCAGTACTTC.

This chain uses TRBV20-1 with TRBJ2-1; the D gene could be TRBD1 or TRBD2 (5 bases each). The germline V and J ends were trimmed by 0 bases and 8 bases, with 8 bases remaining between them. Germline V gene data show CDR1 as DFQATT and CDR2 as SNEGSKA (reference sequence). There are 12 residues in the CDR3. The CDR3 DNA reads TGCAGTGCTAGAGAGGGGGTACATGAGCAGTTCTTC. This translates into CSAREGVHEQFF.

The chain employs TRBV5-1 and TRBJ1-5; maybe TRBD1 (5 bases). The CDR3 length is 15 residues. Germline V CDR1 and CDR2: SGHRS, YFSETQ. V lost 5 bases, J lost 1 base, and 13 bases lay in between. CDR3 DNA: TGCGCCAGCAGGGAAAGCGGGGCAAGCAATCAGCCCCAGCATTTT. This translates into CASRESGASNQPQHF.

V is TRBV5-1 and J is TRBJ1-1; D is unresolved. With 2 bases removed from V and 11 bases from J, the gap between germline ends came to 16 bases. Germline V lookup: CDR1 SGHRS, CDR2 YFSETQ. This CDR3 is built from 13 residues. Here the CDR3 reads CASSFSQDVVAFF. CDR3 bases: TGCGCCAGCAGCTTTAGTCAGGATGTAGTCGCTTTCTTT.

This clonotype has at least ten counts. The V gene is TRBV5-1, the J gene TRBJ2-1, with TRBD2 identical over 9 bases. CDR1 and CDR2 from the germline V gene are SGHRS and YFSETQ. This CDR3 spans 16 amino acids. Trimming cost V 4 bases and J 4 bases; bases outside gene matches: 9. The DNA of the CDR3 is TGCGCCAGCAGCATTAGTAGCGGGAGACCATACAATGAGCAGTTCTTC. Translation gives CASSISSGRPYNEQFF.

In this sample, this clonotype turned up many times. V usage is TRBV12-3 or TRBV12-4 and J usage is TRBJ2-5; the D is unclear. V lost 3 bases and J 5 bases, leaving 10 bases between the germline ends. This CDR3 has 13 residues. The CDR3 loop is CASSFTQRETQYF. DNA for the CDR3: TGTGCCAGCAGTTTTACCCAAAGGGAGACCCAGTACTTC.

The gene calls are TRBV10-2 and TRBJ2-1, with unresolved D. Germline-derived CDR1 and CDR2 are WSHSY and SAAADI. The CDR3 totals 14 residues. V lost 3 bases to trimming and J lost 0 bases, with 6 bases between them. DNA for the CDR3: TGCGCCAGCAGTGAATTGAGCTCCTACAATGAGCAGTTCTTC. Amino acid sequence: CASSELSSYNEQFF.

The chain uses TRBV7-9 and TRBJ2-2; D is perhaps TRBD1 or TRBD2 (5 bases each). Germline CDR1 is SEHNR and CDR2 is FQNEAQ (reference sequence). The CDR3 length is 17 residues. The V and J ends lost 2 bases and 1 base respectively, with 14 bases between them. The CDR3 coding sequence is TGTGCCAGCAGCTTAATCCATGAGAGGGGGAACACCGGGGAGCTGTTTTTT. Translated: CASSLIHERGNTGELFF.

CDR3 sequence (DNA): TGTGCCAGCAGTGACGGGCCCATCGACGATGAGCAGTTCTTC. Its translation is CASSDGPIDDEQFF. The J gene is TRBJ2-1, the V gene TRBV2, with D hard to call. V shed 3 bases and J shed 8 bases, with 14 bases lying between them. Germline loops: CDR1 SNHLY, CDR2 FYNNEI. The CDR3 loop spans 14 amino acids.

The CDR3 sequence: CASSLEGQGASPLHF. The CDR3 DNA reads TGCGCCAGCAGCTTGGAGGGACAGGGGGCTTCACCCCTCCACTTT. This chain joins TRBV5-1 and TRBJ1-6; 12 bases match TRBD1. Trimming cost V 0 bases and J 9 bases; bases outside gene matches: 1. Germline V gene data show CDR1 as SGHRS and CDR2 as YFSETQ. The CDR3 is 15 amino acids.

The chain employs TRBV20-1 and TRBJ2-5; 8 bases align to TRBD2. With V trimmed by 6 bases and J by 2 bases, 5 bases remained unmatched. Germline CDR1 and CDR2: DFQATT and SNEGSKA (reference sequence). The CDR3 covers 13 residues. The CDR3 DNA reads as TGCAGTGCCAGGACTAGCCCTCAAGAGACCCAGTACTTC. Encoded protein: CSARTSPQETQYF.

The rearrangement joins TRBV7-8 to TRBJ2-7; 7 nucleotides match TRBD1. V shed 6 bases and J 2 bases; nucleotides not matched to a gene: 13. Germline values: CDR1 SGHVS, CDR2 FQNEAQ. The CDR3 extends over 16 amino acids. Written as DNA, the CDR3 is TGTGCCAGCAGACTATCCGGGACAGATGATACCTACGAGCAGTACTTC. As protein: CASRLSGTDDTYEQYF.

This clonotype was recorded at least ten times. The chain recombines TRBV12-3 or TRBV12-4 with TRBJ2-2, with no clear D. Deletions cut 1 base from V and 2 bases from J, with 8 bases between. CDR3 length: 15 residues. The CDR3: CASSLDFDNTGELFF. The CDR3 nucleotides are TGTGCCAGCAGTTTAGACTTCGACAACACCGGGGAGCTGTTTTTT.